Each of the 11 T cell receptor beta chains below was sequenced from the same sample in a study of shared clonotypes between healthy human individuals. Sequenced by immunoSEQ multiplex PCR; TCRdb stores in-frame clones only, minus some. The data contain about 1 million clones, around 75% of them singletons. Input material: memory CD4+ T cells sorted from blood. Subset of the sample: CD45RA-negative fraction. These receptors were obtained from a man aged 18-30 years in good health.

The rearrangement links TRBV6-5 to TRBJ2-2; 10 bases line up with TRBD1. This CDR3 is 14 amino acids long. The germline V gene encodes CDR1 MNHEY and CDR2 SVGAGI. V lost 8 bases to trimming and J lost 3 bases; unmatched junction nucleotides: 3. CDR3 amino acids: CASRGTGDTGELFF. CDR3 DNA: TGTGCCAGCCGCGGGACAGGGGACACCGGGGAGCTGTTTTTT.

The chain links TRBV9 to TRBJ2-4; the D gene is possibly TRBD1 (6 bases). Trimming took 4 bases from V and 4 from J, leaving 12 bases between them. In germline, CDR1 is SGDLS, CDR2 YYNGEE. The CDR3 has 14 amino acids. CDR3 bases: TGTGCCAGCAGCACGGGACACGAAAAAAACATTCAGTACTTC. The encoded protein is CASSTGHEKNIQYF.

This clone has a count of ten or more. CDR3 nucleotide sequence: TGTGCCAGCAGCAGTCGCGGGTTCGCTGGAAACACCATATATTTT. This gives the protein CASSSRGFAGNTIYF. The chain links TRBV6-5 to TRBJ1-3; D is ambiguous. V was pared by 6 bases and J by 2 bases, with 14 bases between. The germline V gene has CDR1 MNHEY and CDR2 SVGAGI. The CDR3 totals 15 residues.

The chain carries TRBV5-5 and TRBJ2-2; 8 positions agree with TRBD1. CDR1 SGHKS and CDR2 YYEKEE come from the germline V gene (reference sequence). V was clipped by 4 bases and J by 1 base; unmatched bases: 9. The CDR3 sequence is 17 residues long. The CDR3 is CASSPMGRGQNTGELFF. The CDR3 region has the DNA TGTGCCAGCAGCCCAATGGGCAGGGGGCAGAACACCGGGGAGCTGTTTTTT. The variable domain in full, with the rest retrieved from reference TRBV5-5 and TRBJ2-2, is DAGVTQSPTHLIKTRGQQVTLRCSPISGHKSVSWYQQVLGQGPQFIFQYYEKEERGRGNFPDRFSARQFPNYSSELNVNALLLGDSALYLCASSPMGRGQNTGELFFGEGSRLTVL.

In regard to this clone: A much bigger clone sits one base away, suggesting this may be a read error. The chain links TRBV6-5 to TRBJ2-3; D is undetermined. V was clipped by 7 bases and J by 1 base, with 9 bases between them. The CDR3 is made up of 13 amino acids. Germline V CDR1 and CDR2: MNHEY, SVGAGI. Here the CDR3 reads CASTPPGTDTQYF. CDR3 bases: TGTGCCAGCACCCCCCCCGGCACAGATACGCAGTATTTT.

The chain is built from TRBV6-6 and TRBJ1-5, with D perhaps matching TRBD1 (6 bases). The V gene's germline CDR1 is MNHNY and CDR2 SVGAGI (reference sequence). CDR3 length equals 15 residues. V dropped 2 bases and J dropped 7 bases, with 15 bases sitting between them. DNA of the CDR3: TGTGCCAGCAGTTACGGAGGGGGGACTAGCCAGCCCCAGCATTTT. This encodes CASSYGGGTSQPQHF.

Written as DNA, the CDR3 is TGCAGTGCTAGAAGATACGAGCAGTACTTC. Its translation is CSARRYEQYF. The V call is TRBV20-1, the J call TRBJ2-7, with D hard to call. Trimming stripped 2 bases from V and 4 bases from J, with 3 bases between. Per the germline V gene, CDR1 is DFQATT and CDR2 is SNEGSKA (reference sequence). The CDR3 covers 10 residues.

The genes are TRBV5-6 and TRBJ1-2; 12 nucleotides agree with TRBD1. The V segment lost 4 bases and the J segment 3 bases; nucleotides outside the gene matches: 4. The CDR3 is 15 amino acids. CDR1 SGHDT and CDR2 YYEEEE come from the germline V gene. CDR3 bases: TGTGCCAGCAGCCCGGGGACAGGGGGCTACTATGGCTACACCTTC. This sequence encodes CASSPGTGGYYGYTF.

V and J are TRBV7-9 and TRBJ1-6; the match to TRBD1 covers 8 bases. Per germline, CDR1 SEHNR and CDR2 FQNEAQ (reference sequence). V was pared by 0 bases and J by 7 bases, with 5 bases of the junction left unmatched. This CDR3 comprises 16 residues. The CDR3 coding sequence is TGTGCCAGCAGCTTAGCGCGACAGGGGTGGAATTCACCCCTCCACTTT. This encodes CASSLARQGWNSPLHF. The full variable domain, with the rest looked up from reference TRBV7-9 and TRBJ1-6, is DTGVSQNPRHKITKRGQNVTFRCDPISEHNRLYWYRQTLGQGPEFLTYFQNEAQLEKSRLLSDRFSAERPKGSFSTLEIQRTEQGDSAMYLCASSLARQGWNSPLHFGNGTRLTVT.

Only a few counts were recorded for this clone. The rearrangement uses TRBV6-1 and TRBJ1-5; TRBD1 aligns across 8 bases. The V segment lost 7 bases and the J segment 6 bases; nucleotides outside the gene matches: 2. Looked up from germline, CDR1 is MNHNS and CDR2 is SASEGT. This CDR3 is built from 12 residues. CDR3 nucleotide sequence: TGTGCCAGCACCACAGGGGGTCAGCCCCAGCATTTT. Protein: CASTTGGQPQHF.

The chain employs TRBV28 and TRBJ1-4; no reliable D call. With 4 bases removed from V and 13 bases from J, the gap between germline ends came to 16 bases. Germline V gives CDR1 MDHEN, CDR2 SYDVKM. The CDR3 sequence is 13 residues long. This chain's CDR3 is CASSSPISTLLFF. The CDR3 DNA reads as TGTGCCAGCAGTTCTCCTATATCAACGCTACTGTTTTTT.